The 31 T cell receptor beta chains in this list originate from one sample, sequenced in a study of T cell responses to AZD1222 COVID-19 vaccine. Measured with immunoSEQ multiplex PCR; TCRdb has only the in-frame clones, and not every one. The sample records around 120,000 clones, approximately 80% being singletons. The material sequenced was peripheral blood, taken 28 days after the second AZD1222 dose. Receptor source: an adult who received the AZD1222 COVID-19 vaccine.

This clone was counted a single time. V and J are TRBV7-2 and TRBJ2-1, with 9 bases lining up with TRBD1. Germline CDR1 SGHTA, CDR2 FQGNSA. This CDR3 is 13 amino acids long. V lost 4 bases and J lost 14; bases outside the gene matches: 9. The CDR3: CASSSDRTGDKFF. The CDR3 DNA is TGTGCCAGCAGCTCAGATAGGACAGGGGATAAGTTCTTC. The whole variable domain, remainder taken from reference TRBV7-2 and TRBJ2-1, is GAGVSQSPSNKVTEKGKDVELRCDPISGHTALYWYRQSLGQGLEFLIYFQGNSAPDKSGLPSDRFSAERTGGSVSTLTIQRTQQEDSAVYLCASSSDRTGDKFFGPGTRLTVL.

The chain is built from TRBV5-6 and TRBJ2-6; 7 nucleotides align to TRBD1. Germline CDR1 SGHDT, CDR2 YYEEEE. After removal of 9 bases from V and 0 bases from J, the junction contained 3 bases not matched to a gene. The CDR3 sequence is 14 residues long. The CDR3, as DNA: TGTGCCACCAACAGGGGCTCTGGGGCCAACGTCCTGACTTTC. Residues: CATNRGSGANVLTF.

The chain links TRBV7-9 to TRBJ1-5, with 7 nucleotides matching TRBD1. V trimming: 5 bases; J trimming: 0 bases; junction bases outside the gene matches: 7. The CDR3 is 16 residues long. Germline V gene lookup returns CDR1 SEHNR and CDR2 FQNEAQ (reference sequence). Here the CDR3 DNA reads TGTGCCAGCAGCCCGGGACAGCAGTATAGCAATCAGCCCCAGCATTTT. Amino acid sequence: CASSPGQQYSNQPQHF.

The chain employs TRBV6-5 and TRBJ1-6, with TRBD1 identical over 10 bases. Unmatched junction bases numbered 6, after V lost 5 bases and J lost 8 bases. The germline V gene encodes CDR1 MNHEY and CDR2 SVGAGI. CDR3 length: 15 residues. CDR3 coding DNA: TGTGCCAGCAGTAGGACCGGGACAGGGGATTCACCCCTCCACTTT. The encoded protein is CASSRTGTGDSPLHF.

This chain connects TRBV2 to TRBJ2-7, with D uncertain. The CDR3 runs to 11 residues. V was pared by 4 bases and J by 8 bases, with 9 bases between. Looked up from germline, CDR1 is SNHLY and CDR2 is FYNNEI. The CDR3 is CASSGNAQQYF. Written as DNA, the CDR3 is TGTGCCAGCAGTGGCAATGCACAGCAGTACTTC.

This chain joins TRBV5-1 and TRBJ1-1; TRBD1 matches 8 bases. The CDR3 sequence is 15 residues long. The germline V gene encodes CDR1 SGHRS and CDR2 YFSETQ. Losses at the gene ends were 1 base for V and 1 base for J; bases not matched to a gene: 3. In DNA, the CDR3 is TGCGCCAGCAGCTTGTCGACAGGGGCGAACACTGAAGCTTTCTTT. Amino acid sequence: CASSLSTGANTEAFF. Variable domain in full (rest from reference TRBV5-1 and TRBJ1-1): KAGVTQTPRYLIKTRGQQVTLSCSPISGHRSVSWYQQTPGQGLQFLFEYFSETQRNKGNFPGRFSGRQFSNSRSEMNVSTLELGDSALYLCASSLSTGANTEAFFGQGTRLTVV.

About this clone itself: At one of its ends the junction is not consistent with the germline gene, which may arise from a read error. This sequence joins TRBV7-2 and TRBJ2-4; tentatively, D is TRBD1 or TRBD2 (5 bases each). Germline lookup yields CDR1 SGHTA and CDR2 FQGNSA. CDR3 size: 13 residues. Here the CDR3 reads CASSLTAPGAGWF. For the CDR3, the DNA is TGTGCCAGCAGCCTGACCGCCCCCGGGGCCGGCTGGTTT.

The CDR3 reads CASSSQGTAGELFF. The CDR3 DNA reads as TGTGCCAGCAGCTCACAGGGTACCGCCGGGGAGCTGTTTTTT. The genes are TRBV5-4 and TRBJ2-2; D may be TRBD1 (6 bases). Per germline, CDR1 SGHNT and CDR2 YYREEE (reference sequence). CDR3 length: 14 residues. Between the trimmed V and J ends, which lost 3 bases and 6 bases, there was a span of 12 bases.

V is TRBV28 and J is TRBJ1-1, with a weak D call TRBD1 (6 bases). The germline V gene encodes CDR1 MDHEN and CDR2 SYDVKM. Trimming shortened V by 5 bases and J by 3 bases, and 16 bases separated the two germline ends. The CDR3 runs to 15 residues. The CDR3 DNA reads TGTGCCAGCAGTACACCGAGGGGGGGAGACACTGAAGCTTTCTTT. Translated, it gives CASSTPRGGDTEAFF.

The chain employs TRBV7-2 and TRBJ2-7, with TRBD1 identical over 7 bases. This CDR3 region has 15 residues. Unmatched junction bases numbered 4, after V lost 0 bases and J lost 2 bases. CDR1 and CDR2 from the germline V gene are SGHTA and FQGNSA. This CDR3 is CASSLAETGTYEQYF. The CDR3, as DNA: TGTGCCAGCAGCTTAGCTGAGACAGGGACCTACGAGCAGTACTTC.

A few counts support this clone. This chain links TRBV3-1 (or the pseudogene TRBV3-2) with TRBJ1-2, with a possible D match to TRBD1 (6 bases). Germline values: CDR1 LGHDT, CDR2 YNNKEL (reference sequence). This CDR3 contains 15 residues. Trimming left V 3 bases short and J 4 bases short, with 15 bases between. The CDR3, as DNA: TGTGCCAGCAGCCACTCACAGGGAGGCGGCTATGGCTACACCTTC. As protein: CASSHSQGGGYGYTF.

V is TRBV4-2 and J is TRBJ2-7, with TRBD2 matching 14 bases. Germline CDR1 is LGHNA and CDR2 is YNFKEQ. CDR3 length: 19 residues. Trimming took 4 bases from V and 3 from J; bases not matched to a gene: 14. CDR3 sequence (DNA): TGTGCCAGCAGCCTAGCCGGAGGACTAGCGGGGGGCCCGGGCTACGAGCAGTACTTC. This codes for CASSLAGGLAGGPGYEQYF.

The gene calls are TRBV24-1 and TRBJ1-3; D is ambiguous. Germline V gene sequence: CDR1 KGHDR, CDR2 SFDVKD. This CDR3 has 12 residues. V shed 10 bases and J shed 0 bases, with 6 bases lying between them. CDR3 DNA: TGTGCCACTGCGGACTCTGGAAACACCATATATTTT. It specifies CATADSGNTIYF.

The chain recombines TRBV28 with TRBJ1-2; TRBD1 matches 7 bases. The CDR3 consists of 13 residues. Trimming at V came to 5 bases and at J to 8 bases, leaving 8 bases not matched to a gene. Germline loops: CDR1 MDHEN, CDR2 SYDVKM. The CDR3 bases are TGTGCCAGCAGTCTGGGACAGCCGGTAGGCTACACCTTC. This gives the protein CASSLGQPVGYTF.

The rearrangement links TRBV30 to TRBJ2-7; perhaps TRBD2 as D (5 bases). This CDR3 contains 13 residues. V shed 0 bases and J shed 8 bases, with 14 bases lying between them. From germline, CDR1 is GTSNPN and CDR2 SVGIG (reference sequence). This chain's CDR3 is CAWSVRRGEKQYF. The CDR3 DNA follows: TGTGCCTGGAGTGTACGTCGGGGAGAAAAGCAGTACTTC.

CDR3 sequence: CSVEDLQSYGYTF. The CDR3 coding sequence is TGCAGCGTTGAAGATCTACAGAGCTATGGCTACACCTTC. The V and J genes are TRBV29-1 and TRBJ1-2; no definite D call. Trimming pared 0 bases from V and 4 bases from J, leaving 9 bases between. Per the germline V gene, CDR1 is SQVTM and CDR2 is ANQGSEA. The CDR3 is 13 residues long.

The V call is TRBV7-2, the J call TRBJ1-1; possibly TRBD1 for D (6 bases). CDR3 length equals 15 residues. The germline V gene has CDR1 SGHTA and CDR2 FQGNSA. Trimming took 5 bases from V and 3 from J, leaving 16 bases between them. The CDR3 DNA reads as TGTGCCAGCAGCCCCGGAGGGGGTAGGGACACTGAAGCTTTCTTT. Protein product: CASSPGGGRDTEAFF.

This chain uses TRBV6-5 with TRBJ1-2; weak D call: TRBD1 (5 bases). CDR1 is MNHEY, CDR2 SVGAGI, per germline. The CDR3 runs to 14 residues. V shed 0 bases and J shed 8 bases, with 13 bases lying between them. The chain's CDR3 is CASSYSRGAFGYTF. The CDR3 DNA reads TGTGCCAGCAGTTACTCGAGAGGGGCCTTCGGCTACACCTTC.

The V call is TRBV5-1, the J call TRBJ2-4; D is unclear. Trimming cost V 6 bases and J 6 bases, with 22 bases left between them. This CDR3 spans 16 amino acids. Per germline, CDR1 SGHRS and CDR2 YFSETQ. CDR3 in amino acids: CASNPGQARGLNIQYF. Here the CDR3 DNA reads TGCGCCAGCAACCCCGGCCAGGCTAGAGGCTTAAACATTCAGTACTTC.

As to this clone: An end of the junction differs from the germline gene, which may be a read error. The rearrangement links TRBV5-1 to TRBJ2-7; 8 bases are shared with TRBD1. The germline V gene encodes CDR1 SGHRS and CDR2 YFSETQ. The CDR3 has 14 amino acids. The CDR3 sequence: CASRPGTGATVPDF. Here the CDR3 DNA reads TGCGCCAGCAGGCCTGGGACAGGTGCTACAGTCCCGGACTTC.

V and J are TRBV28 and TRBJ1-1; possibly TRBD1 for D (6 bases). The germline gives CDR1 MDHEN, CDR2 SYDVKM. The length of the CDR3 is 16 residues. V was pared by 6 bases and J by 1 base, with 18 bases between. The CDR3 DNA sequence: TGTGCCAGCAGCGTTATGACAGGAACCTGGAACACTGAAGCTTTCTTT. Protein product: CASSVMTGTWNTEAFF. The whole variable domain, remainder taken from reference TRBV28 and TRBJ1-1, is DVKVTQSSRYLVKRTGEKVFLECVQDMDHENMFWYRQDPGLGLRLIYFSYDVKMKEKGDIPEGYSVSREKKERFSLILESASTNQTSMYLCASSVMTGTWNTEAFFGQGTRLTVV.

The rearrangement joins TRBV7-2 to TRBJ2-2; 8 bases are shared with TRBD1. CDR3 length: 15 amino acids. J gave up 5 bases and V 5 bases, and 7 bases lay outside the gene matches. CDR1 is SGHTA, CDR2 FQGNSA, per germline. CDR3: CASSVTGESTGELFF. For the CDR3, the DNA is TGTGCCAGCAGCGTGACAGGGGAGTCAACCGGGGAGCTGTTTTTT.

The rearrangement joins TRBV7-9 to TRBJ2-3; TRBD2 aligns across 11 bases. The CDR3 consists of 17 residues. Germline-derived CDR1 and CDR2 are SEHNR and FQNEAQ (reference sequence). J gave up 0 bases and V 4 bases, and 6 bases lay outside the gene matches. The CDR3 sequence is CASSSPWTSGSTDTQYF. CDR3 coding DNA: TGTGCCAGCAGCTCGCCTTGGACTAGCGGGAGCACAGATACGCAGTATTTT.

The gene calls are TRBV18 and TRBJ1-2; the D is unclear. Trimming shortened V by 3 bases and J by 0 bases, and 5 bases separated the two germline ends. The CDR3 extends over 13 amino acids. Germline CDR1 reads KGHSH; CDR2 reads LQKENI. The CDR3, as DNA: TGTGCCAGCTCACCCCAGGCTAACTATGGCTACACCTTC. It encodes CASSPQANYGYTF.

The chain recombines TRBV23-1 with TRBJ2-7; the match to TRBD1 covers 7 bases. TRBV23-1 is identified as an open reading frame with a role that is uncertain. Germline trimming cut 7 bases from V and 0 bases from J; bases unmatched to any gene: 6. The CDR3 spans 14 residues. The CDR3 region is CASKDRFSSYEQYF. Here the CDR3 DNA reads TGCGCCAGCAAGGACAGGTTTAGCTCCTACGAGCAGTACTTC.

This clone is a singleton in its sample. The J gene is TRBJ1-4, the V gene TRBV5-4; 8 nucleotides agree with TRBD1. Germline lookup yields CDR1 SGHNT and CDR2 YYREEE (reference sequence). The trim removed 3 bases at V and 9 bases at J, leaving 13 bases unmatched. This CDR3 comprises 16 residues. Written as DNA, the CDR3 is TGTGCCAGCAGCTCAGAAAAGGACAGGGTGAATCAAAAACTGTTTTTT. Its translation: CASSSEKDRVNQKLFF.

CDR3 amino acids: CASSFRRDRGFGYTF. In DNA form, the CDR3 reads TGTGCCAGCAGTTTCCGCAGGGACAGGGGTTTTGGCTACACCTTC. The chain couples TRBV28 to TRBJ1-2; 10 bases match TRBD1. This CDR3 is 15 amino acids long. Germline trimming cut 3 bases from V and 7 bases from J; bases unmatched to any gene: 8. In germline, CDR1 is MDHEN, CDR2 SYDVKM.

V and J are TRBV9 and TRBJ2-1; the D is unclear. There are 15 residues in the CDR3. The germline V gene has CDR1 SGDLS and CDR2 YYNGEE. V lost 0 bases and J 3 bases, leaving 10 bases between the germline ends. The chain's CDR3 is CASSVDKAIYNEQFF. The DNA of the CDR3 is TGTGCCAGCAGCGTAGACAAAGCGATCTACAATGAGCAGTTCTTC.

V usage is TRBV9 and J usage is TRBJ1-6, with a tentative D call TRBD1 (5 bases). Germline CDR1 reads SGDLS; CDR2 reads YYNGEE. This CDR3 comprises 15 residues. Trimming shortened V by 0 bases and J by 10 bases, and 14 bases separated the two germline ends. The CDR3 is CASSVGAGSGSPLHF. The DNA of the CDR3 is TGTGCCAGCAGCGTAGGGGCAGGGTCGGGATCACCCCTCCACTTT.

The genes are TRBV19 and TRBJ1-1; D not certain. Germline-derived CDR1 and CDR2 are LNHDA and SQIVND (reference sequence). The CDR3 runs 15 residues. V lost 3 bases and J 4 bases, leaving 15 bases between the germline ends. CDR3 DNA sequence: TGTGCCAGTAGTATCCGCGGACCCTGGGGCACTGAAGCTTTCTTT. As protein: CASSIRGPWGTEAFF.

This clone was seen once. The chain combines TRBV5-6 with TRBJ1-6, with D unclear. V lost 0 bases and J lost 9, with 10 bases in between. From germline, CDR1 is SGHDT and CDR2 YYEEEE. The CDR3 extends over 14 amino acids. The CDR3 coding sequence is TGTGCCAGCAGCTTGGCCCCGGTGGGTTCACCCCTCCACTTT. Translation gives CASSLAPVGSPLHF.